The TCR beta chain described here comes from a study of neurological immune-mediated disorders. The CDR3 contains 13 residues. The trim removed 6 bases at V and 3 bases at J, leaving 3 bases unmatched. CDR1 is KGHSH and CDR2 is LQKENI in the germline V gene. As for the cDNA, it was generated by 5'RACE with 10-nucleotide random UMIs. TCRdb redid the calling of the 5' RACE reads with MiXCR, one entry per CDR3 protein. The data contain tens of thousands of distinct CDR3 sequences, 3% to 3.5% of them singletons. This clonotype was observed at least ten times. Its matching antigen is unknown. General observations from the study: Multiple sclerosis patients had less TCR clonal expansion than even healthy controls, unlike HTLV-1-associated myelopathy.

This clonotype was sampled from a man between 40 and 49 years old with multiple sclerosis. The V call is TRBV18, the J call TRBJ1-2, with 8 bases matching TRBD1. Material: PBMCs. The DNA of the CDR3 is TGTGCCAGCTCTGCAGGGGGCGACTATGGCTACACCTTC. Protein product: CASSAGGDYGYTF.